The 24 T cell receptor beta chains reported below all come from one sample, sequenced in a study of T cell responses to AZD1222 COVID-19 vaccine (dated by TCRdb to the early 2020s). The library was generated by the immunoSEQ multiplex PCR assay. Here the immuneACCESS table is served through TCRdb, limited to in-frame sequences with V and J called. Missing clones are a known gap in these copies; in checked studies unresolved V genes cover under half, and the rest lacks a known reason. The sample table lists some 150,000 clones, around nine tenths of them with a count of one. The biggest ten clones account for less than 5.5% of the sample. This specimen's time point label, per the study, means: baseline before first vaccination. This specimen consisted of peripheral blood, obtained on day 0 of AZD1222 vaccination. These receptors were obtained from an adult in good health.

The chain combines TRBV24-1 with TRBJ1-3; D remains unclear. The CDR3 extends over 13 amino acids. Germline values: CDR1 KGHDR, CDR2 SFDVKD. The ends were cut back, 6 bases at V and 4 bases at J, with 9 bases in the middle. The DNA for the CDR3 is TGTGCCACCAGTAAGGCCGAAGGAAACACCATATATTTT. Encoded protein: CATSKAEGNTIYF.

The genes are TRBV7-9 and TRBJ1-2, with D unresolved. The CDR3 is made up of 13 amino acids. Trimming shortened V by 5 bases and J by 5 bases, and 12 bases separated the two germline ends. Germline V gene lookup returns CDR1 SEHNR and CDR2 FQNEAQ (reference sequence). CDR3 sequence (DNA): TGTGCCAGCAGCCCCCCCGTAACTTATGGCTACACCTTC. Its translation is CASSPPVTYGYTF.

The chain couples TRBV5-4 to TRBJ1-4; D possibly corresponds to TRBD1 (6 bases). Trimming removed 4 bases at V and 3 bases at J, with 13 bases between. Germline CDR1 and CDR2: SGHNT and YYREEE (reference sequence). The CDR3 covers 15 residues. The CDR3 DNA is TGTGCCAGCAGCCAAGTACAGGGCCCTAATGAAAAACTGTTTTTT. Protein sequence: CASSQVQGPNEKLFF.

This chain's CDR3 is CASSPPSLGRNTEAFF. DNA for the CDR3: TGTGCCAGCTCACCACCGAGTTTAGGGCGGAACACTGAAGCTTTCTTT. This chain uses TRBV18 with TRBJ1-1, with D uncertain. V was trimmed by 0 bases and J by 1 base, leaving 12 bases between them. The CDR3 covers 16 residues. CDR1 and CDR2 (germline): KGHSH, LQKENI.

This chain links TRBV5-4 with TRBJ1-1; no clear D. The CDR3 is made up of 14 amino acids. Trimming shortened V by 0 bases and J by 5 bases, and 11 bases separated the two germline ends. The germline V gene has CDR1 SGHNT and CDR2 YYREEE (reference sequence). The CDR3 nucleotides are TGTGCCAGCAGCTTGGCTCTGGAGAGAACTGAAGCTTTCTTT. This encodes CASSLALERTEAFF.

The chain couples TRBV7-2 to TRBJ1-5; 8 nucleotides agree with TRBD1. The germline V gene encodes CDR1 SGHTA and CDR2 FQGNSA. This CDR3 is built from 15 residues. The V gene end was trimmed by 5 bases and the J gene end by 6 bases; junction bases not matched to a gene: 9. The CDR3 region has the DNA TGTGCCAGCAGCCCTACAGGGGGAGGGACTCAGCCCCAGCATTTT. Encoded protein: CASSPTGGGTQPQHF.

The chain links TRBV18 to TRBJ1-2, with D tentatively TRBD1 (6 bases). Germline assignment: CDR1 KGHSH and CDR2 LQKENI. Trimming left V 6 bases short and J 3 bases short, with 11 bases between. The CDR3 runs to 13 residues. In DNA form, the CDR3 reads TGTGCCAGCTCTCTAGAGGGGGACTATGGCTACACCTTC. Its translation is CASSLEGDYGYTF.

The CDR3 protein is CASSPWREPYNEQFF. In nucleotides, the CDR3 is TGTGCCAGTAGTCCTTGGCGGGAACCCTACAATGAGCAGTTCTTC. The chain employs TRBV19 and TRBJ2-1, with a weak D call TRBD2 (6 bases). This CDR3 has 15 amino acids. The V gene's germline CDR1 is LNHDA and CDR2 SQIVND (reference sequence). Trimming removed 5 bases from V and 2 bases from J, with 13 bases in between.

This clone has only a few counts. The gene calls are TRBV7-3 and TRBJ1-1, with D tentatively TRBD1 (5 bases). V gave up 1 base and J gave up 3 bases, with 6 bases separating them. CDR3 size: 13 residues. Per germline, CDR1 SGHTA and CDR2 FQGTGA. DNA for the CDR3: TGTGCCAGCAGCTTAAAAGGGGACACTGAAGCTTTCTTT. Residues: CASSLKGDTEAFF.

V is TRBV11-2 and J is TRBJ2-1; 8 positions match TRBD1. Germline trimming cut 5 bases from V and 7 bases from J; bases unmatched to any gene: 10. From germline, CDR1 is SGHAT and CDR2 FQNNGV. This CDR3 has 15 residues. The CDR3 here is CASSALVRGPNEQFF. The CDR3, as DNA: TGTGCCAGCAGCGCCTTAGTCAGGGGGCCGAATGAGCAGTTCTTC.

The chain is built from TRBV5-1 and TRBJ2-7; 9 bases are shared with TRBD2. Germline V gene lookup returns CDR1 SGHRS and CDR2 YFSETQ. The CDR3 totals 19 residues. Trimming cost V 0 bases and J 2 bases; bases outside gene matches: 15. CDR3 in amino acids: CASSLGCGGAGHPPYEQYF. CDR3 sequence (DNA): TGCGCCAGCAGCTTGGGGTGCGGGGGGGCCGGGCACCCCCCCTACGAGCAGTACTTC.

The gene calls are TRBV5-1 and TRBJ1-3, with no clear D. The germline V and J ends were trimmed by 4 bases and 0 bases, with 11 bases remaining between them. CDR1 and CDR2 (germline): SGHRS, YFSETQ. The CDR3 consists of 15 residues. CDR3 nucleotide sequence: TGCGCCAGCAGCCCGGTCCCGGTCTCTGGAAACACCATATATTTT. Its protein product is CASSPVPVSGNTIYF.

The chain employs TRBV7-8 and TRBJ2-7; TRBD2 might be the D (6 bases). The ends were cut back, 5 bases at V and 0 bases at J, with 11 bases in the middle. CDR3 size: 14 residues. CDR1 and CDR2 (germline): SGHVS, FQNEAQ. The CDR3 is CASSLSGVSYEQYF. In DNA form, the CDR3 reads TGTGCCAGCAGCCTATCGGGGGTCTCCTACGAGCAGTACTTC.

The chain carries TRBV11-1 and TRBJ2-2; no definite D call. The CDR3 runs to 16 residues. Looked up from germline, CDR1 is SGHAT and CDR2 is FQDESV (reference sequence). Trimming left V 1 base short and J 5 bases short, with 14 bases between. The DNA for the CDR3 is TGTGCCAGCAGCTTAGTACCGTCGACTGGGACCGGGGAGCTGTTTTTT. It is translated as CASSLVPSTGTGELFF. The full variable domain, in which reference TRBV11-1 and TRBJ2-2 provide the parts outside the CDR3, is EAEVAQSPRYKITEKSQAVAFWCDPISGHATLYWYRQILGQGPELLVQFQDESVVDDSQLPKDRFSAERLKGVDSTLKIQPAELGDSAMYLCASSLVPSTGTGELFFGEGSRLTVL.

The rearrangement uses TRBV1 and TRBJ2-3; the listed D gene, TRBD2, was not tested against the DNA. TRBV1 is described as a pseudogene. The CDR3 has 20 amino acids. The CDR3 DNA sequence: TGCACCAGCAGCCAGGCCCCGGGACTAGCGGGGGGGAATGAAACAGATACGCAGTATTTT. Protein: CTSSQAPGLAGGNETDTQYF.

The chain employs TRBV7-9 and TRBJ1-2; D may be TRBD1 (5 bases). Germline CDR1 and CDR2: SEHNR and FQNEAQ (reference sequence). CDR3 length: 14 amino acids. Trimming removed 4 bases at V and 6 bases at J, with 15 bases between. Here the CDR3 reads CASSWGSFRDGYTF. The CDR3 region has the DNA TGTGCCAGCAGCTGGGGCTCCTTTCGGGATGGCTACACCTTC.

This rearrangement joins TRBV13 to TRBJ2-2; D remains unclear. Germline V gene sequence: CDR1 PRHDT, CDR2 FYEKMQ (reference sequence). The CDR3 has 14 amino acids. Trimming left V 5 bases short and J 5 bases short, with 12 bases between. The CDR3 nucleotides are TGTGCCAGCAGCACGCGGACGGTTACCGGGGAGCTGTTTTTT. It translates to CASSTRTVTGELFF.

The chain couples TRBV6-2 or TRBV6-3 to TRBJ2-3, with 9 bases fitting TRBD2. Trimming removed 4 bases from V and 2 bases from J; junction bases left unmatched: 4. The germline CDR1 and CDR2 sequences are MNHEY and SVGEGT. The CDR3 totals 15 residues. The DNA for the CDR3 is TGTGCCAGCAGTTCCGGGACTAGCTTCACAGATACGCAGTATTTT. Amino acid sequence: CASSSGTSFTDTQYF.

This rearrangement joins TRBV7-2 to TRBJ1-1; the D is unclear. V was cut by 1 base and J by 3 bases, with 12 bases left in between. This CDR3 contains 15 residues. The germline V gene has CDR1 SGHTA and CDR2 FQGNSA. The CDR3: CASSLERFRDTEAFF. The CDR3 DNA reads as TGTGCCAGCAGCTTAGAGAGGTTTAGGGACACTGAAGCTTTCTTT.

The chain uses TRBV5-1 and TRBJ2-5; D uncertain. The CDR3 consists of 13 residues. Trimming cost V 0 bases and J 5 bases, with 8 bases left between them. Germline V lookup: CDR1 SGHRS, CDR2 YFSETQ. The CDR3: CASSLGGLETQYF. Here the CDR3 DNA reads TGCGCCAGCAGCTTGGGGGGTTTGGAGACCCAGTACTTC.

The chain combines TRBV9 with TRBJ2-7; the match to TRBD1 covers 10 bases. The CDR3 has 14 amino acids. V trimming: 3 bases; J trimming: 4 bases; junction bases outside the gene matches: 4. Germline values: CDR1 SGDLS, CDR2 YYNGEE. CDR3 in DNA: TGTGCCAGCAGCGGCCGGGACAGGGGTTACGAGCAGTACTTC. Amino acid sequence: CASSGRDRGYEQYF.

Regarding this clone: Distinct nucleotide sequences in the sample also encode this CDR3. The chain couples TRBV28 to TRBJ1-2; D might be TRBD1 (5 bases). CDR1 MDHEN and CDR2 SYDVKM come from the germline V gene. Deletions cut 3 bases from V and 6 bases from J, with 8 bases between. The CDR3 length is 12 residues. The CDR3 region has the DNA TGTGCCAGCAGTTTCGGGGGGGATGGCTACACCTTC. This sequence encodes CASSFGGDGYTF.

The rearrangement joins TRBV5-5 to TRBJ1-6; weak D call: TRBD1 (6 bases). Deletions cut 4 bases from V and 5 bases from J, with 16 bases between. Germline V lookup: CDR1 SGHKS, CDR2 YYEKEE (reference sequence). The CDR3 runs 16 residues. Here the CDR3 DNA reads TGTGCCAGCAGCGTGGGGCCTACAGGGCATAATTCACCCCTCCACTTT. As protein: CASSVGPTGHNSPLHF.

The CDR3 loop is CASSYPGTGSLHF. CDR3 nucleotides: TGTGCCAGCAGTTACCCGGGGACGGGGTCCCTCCACTTT. This chain joins TRBV6-5 and TRBJ1-6; TRBD1 is a possible D gene (5 bases). Germline V lookup: CDR1 MNHEY, CDR2 SVGAGI. Between the trimmed V and J ends, which lost 2 bases and 14 bases, there was a span of 13 bases. The CDR3 is made up of 13 amino acids.